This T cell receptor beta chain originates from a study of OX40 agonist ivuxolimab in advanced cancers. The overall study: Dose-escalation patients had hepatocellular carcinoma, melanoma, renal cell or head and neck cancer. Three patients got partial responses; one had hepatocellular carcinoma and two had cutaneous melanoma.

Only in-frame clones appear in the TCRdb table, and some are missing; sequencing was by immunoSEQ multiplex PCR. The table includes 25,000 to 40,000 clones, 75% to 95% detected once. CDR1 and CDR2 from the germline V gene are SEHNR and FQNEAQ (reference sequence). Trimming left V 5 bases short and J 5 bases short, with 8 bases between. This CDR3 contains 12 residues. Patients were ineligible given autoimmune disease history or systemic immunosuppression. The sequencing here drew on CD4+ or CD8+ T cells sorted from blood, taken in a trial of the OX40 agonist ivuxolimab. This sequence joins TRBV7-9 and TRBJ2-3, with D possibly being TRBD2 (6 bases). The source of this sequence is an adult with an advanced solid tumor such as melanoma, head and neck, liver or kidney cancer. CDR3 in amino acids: CASSTGVDTQYF. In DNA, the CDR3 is TGTGCCAGCAGCACGGGGGTAGATACGCAGTATTTT.